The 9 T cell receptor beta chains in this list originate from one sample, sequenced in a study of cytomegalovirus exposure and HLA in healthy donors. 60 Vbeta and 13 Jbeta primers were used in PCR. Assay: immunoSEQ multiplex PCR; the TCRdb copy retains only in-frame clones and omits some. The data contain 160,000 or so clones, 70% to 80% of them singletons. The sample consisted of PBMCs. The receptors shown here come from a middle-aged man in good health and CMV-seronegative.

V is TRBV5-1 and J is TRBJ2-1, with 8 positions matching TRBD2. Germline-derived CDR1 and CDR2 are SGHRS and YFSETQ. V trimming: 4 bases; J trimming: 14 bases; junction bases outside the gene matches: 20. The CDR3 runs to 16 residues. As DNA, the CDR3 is TGCGCCAGCAGCCCATTAGGGGCGGGAGGCGCGGTAGGGAAGTTCTTC. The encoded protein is CASSPLGAGGAVGKFF. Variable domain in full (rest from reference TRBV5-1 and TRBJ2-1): KAGVTQTPRYLIKTRGQQVTLSCSPISGHRSVSWYQQTPGQGLQFLFEYFSETQRNKGNFPGRFSGRQFSNSRSEMNVSTLELGDSALYLCASSPLGAGGAVGKFFGPGTRLTVL.

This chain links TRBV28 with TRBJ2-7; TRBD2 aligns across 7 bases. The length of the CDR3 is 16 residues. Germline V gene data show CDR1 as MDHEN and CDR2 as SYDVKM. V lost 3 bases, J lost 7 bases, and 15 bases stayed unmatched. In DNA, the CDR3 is TGTGCCAGCAGTTTCTCAAGCGGGAACGTCTTTATTGAGCAGTACTTC. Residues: CASSFSSGNVFIEQYF.

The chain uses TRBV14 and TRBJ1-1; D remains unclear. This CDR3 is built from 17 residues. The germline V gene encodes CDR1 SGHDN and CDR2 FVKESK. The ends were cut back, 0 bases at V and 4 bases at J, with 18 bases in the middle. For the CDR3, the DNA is TGTGCCAGCAGCCAAGATCGGGGAGTAGTGGGGAGCACTGAAGCTTTCTTT. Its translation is CASSQDRGVVGSTEAFF.

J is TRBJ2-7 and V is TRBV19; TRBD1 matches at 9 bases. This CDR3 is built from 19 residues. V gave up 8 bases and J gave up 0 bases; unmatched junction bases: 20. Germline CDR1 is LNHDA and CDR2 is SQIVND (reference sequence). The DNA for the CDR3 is TGTGCCAGTTCCCCTGACCGGGACAGGGTTCCCCTTAGCTCCTACGAGCAGTACGTC. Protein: CASSPDRDRVPLSSYEQYV.

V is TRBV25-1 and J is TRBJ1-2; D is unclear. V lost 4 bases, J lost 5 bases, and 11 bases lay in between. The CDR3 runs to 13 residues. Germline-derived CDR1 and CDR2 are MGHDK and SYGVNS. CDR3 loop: CASSAAGGYGYTF. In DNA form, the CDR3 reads TGTGCCAGCAGTGCTGCGGGCGGGTATGGCTACACCTTC.

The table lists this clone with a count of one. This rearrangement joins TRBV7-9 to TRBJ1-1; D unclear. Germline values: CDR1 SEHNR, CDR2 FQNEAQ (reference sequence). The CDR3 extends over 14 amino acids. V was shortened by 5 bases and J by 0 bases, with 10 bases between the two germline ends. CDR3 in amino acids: CASSPPRVNTEAFF. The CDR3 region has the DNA TGTGCCAGCAGCCCCCCGCGGGTGAACACTGAAGCTTTCTTT.

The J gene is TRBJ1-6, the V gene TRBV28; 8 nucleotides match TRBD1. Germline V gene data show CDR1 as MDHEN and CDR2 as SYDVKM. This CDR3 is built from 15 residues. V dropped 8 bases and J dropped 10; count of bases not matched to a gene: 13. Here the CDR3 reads CASRDSRTGNSPLHF. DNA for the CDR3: TGTGCCAGCCGAGATTCCCGGACAGGGAACTCACCCCTCCACTTT.

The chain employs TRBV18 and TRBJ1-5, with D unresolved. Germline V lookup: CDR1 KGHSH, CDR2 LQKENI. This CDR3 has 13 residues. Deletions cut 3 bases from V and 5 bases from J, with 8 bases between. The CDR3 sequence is CASSPAAHQPQHF. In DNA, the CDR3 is TGTGCCAGCTCACCGGCAGCGCATCAGCCCCAGCATTTT.

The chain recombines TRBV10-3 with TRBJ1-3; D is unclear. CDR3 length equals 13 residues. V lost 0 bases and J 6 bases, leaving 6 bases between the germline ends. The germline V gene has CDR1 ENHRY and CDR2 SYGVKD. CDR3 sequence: CAISESGSNTIYF. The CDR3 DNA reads TGTGCCATCAGTGAGTCGGGCTCAAACACCATATATTTT.